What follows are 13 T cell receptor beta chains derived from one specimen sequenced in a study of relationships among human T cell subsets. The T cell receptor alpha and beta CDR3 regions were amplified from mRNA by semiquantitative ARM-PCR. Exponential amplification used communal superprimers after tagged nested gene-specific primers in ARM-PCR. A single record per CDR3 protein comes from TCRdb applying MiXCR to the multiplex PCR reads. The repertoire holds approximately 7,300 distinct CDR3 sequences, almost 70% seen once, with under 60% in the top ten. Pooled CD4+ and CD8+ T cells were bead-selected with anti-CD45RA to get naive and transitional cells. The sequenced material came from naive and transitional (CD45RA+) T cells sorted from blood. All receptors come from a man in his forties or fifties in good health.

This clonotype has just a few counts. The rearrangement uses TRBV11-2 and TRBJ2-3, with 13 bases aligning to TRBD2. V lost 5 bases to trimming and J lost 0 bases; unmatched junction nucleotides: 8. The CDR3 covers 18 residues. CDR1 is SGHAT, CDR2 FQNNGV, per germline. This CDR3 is CASSGGLAGEYSTDTQYF. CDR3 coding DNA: TGTGCCAGCAGCGGAGGACTAGCGGGAGAGTATAGCACAGATACGCAGTATTTT.

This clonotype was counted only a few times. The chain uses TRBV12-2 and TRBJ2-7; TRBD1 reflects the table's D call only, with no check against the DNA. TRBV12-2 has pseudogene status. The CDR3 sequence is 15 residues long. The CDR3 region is CATSYPGQVPYEQYF. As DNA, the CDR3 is TGTGCAACCTCGTACCCCGGACAGGTCCCCTACGAGCAGTACTTC.

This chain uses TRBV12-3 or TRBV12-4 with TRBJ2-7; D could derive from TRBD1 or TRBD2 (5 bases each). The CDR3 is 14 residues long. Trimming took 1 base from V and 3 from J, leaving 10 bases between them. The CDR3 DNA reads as TGTGCCAGCAGTTTAGGGGGGACGCACTACGAGCAGTACTTC. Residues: CASSLGGTHYEQYF.

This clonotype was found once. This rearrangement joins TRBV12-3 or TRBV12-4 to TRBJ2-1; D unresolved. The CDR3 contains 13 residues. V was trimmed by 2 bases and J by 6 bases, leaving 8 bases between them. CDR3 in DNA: TGTGCCAGCAGTTTACTCGCGGTCAATGAGCAGTTCTTC. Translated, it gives CASSLLAVNEQFF.

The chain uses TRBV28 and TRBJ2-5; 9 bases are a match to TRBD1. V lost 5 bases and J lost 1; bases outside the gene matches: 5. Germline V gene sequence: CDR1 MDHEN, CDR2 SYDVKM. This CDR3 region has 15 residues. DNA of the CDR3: TGTGCCAGCAGTCCCGGGACAGGGATCCAAGAGACCCAGTACTTC. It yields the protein CASSPGTGIQETQYF.

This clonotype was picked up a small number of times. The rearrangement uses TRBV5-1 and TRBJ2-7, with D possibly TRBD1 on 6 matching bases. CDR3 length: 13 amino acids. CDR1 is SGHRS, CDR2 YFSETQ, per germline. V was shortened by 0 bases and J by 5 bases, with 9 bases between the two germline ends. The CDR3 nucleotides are TGCGCCAGCAGCTTGGATCCAGGGGACGAGCAGTACTTC. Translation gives CASSLDPGDEQYF.

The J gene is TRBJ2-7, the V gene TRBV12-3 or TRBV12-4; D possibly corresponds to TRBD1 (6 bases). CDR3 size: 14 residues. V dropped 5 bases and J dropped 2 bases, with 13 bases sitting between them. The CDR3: CASSLQGRTYEQYF. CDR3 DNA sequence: TGTGCCAGCAGTCTACAGGGACGGACCTACGAGCAGTACTTC.

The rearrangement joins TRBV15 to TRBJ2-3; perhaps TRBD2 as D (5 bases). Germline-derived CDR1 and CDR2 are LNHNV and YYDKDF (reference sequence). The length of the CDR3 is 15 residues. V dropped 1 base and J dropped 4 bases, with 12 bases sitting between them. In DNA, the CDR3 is TGTGCCACCAGCAGAGCCTCCAATAGCGCAGATACGCAGTATTTT. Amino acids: CATSRASNSADTQYF.

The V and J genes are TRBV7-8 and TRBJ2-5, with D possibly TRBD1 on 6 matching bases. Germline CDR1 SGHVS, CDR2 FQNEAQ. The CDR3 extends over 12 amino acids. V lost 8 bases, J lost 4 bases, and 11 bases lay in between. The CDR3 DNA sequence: TGTGCCAGCGGGACATCTGGAGAGACCCAGTACTTC. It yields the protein CASGTSGETQYF.

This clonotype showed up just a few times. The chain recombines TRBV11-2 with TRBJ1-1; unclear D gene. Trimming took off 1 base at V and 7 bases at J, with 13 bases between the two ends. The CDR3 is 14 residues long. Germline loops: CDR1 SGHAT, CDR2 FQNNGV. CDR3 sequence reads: CASSLGSGHIEAFF. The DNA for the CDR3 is TGTGCCAGCAGCTTAGGTAGCGGGCACATTGAAGCTTTCTTT.

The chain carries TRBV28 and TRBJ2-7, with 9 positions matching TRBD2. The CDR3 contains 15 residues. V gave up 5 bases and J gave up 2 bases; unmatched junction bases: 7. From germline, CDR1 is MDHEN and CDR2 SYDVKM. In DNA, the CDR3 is TGTGCCAGCAGTCCCAACCTAGCGGGGCCCTACGAGCAGTACTTC. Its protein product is CASSPNLAGPYEQYF.

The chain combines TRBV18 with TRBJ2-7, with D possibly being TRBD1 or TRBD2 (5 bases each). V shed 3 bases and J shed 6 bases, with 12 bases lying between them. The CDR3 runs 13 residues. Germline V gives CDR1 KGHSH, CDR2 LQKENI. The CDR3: CASSPPPGTEQYF. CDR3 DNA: TGTGCCAGCTCACCTCCCCCAGGGACCGAGCAGTACTTC.

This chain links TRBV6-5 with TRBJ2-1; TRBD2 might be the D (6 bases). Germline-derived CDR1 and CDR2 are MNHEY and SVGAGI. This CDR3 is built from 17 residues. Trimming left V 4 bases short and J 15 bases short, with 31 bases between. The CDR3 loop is CASSSPSSGHGGLDPFF. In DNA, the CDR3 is TGTGCCAGCAGTTCCCCCTCGAGTGGTCACGGGGGATTAGATCCGTTCTTC.